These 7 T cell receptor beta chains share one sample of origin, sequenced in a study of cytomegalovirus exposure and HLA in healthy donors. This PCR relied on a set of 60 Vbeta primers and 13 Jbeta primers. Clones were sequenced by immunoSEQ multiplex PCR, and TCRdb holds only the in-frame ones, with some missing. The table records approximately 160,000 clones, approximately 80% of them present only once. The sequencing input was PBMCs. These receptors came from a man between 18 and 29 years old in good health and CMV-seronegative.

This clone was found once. The CDR3 nucleotides are TGCGCCAGCAGCTTGGGGCACATGAACACTGAAGCTTTCTTT. This sequence encodes CASSLGHMNTEAFF. The gene calls are TRBV5-1 and TRBJ1-1; the D is unclear. Trimming stripped 0 bases from V and 0 bases from J, with 6 bases between. The CDR3 totals 14 residues. The V gene's germline CDR1 is SGHRS and CDR2 YFSETQ.

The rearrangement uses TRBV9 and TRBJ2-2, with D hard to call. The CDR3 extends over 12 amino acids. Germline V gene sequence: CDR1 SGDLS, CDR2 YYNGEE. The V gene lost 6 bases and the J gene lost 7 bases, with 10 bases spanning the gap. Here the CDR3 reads CASKASIGELFF. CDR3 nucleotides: TGTGCCAGCAAGGCTAGTATCGGGGAGCTGTTTTTT.

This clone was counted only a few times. In DNA, the CDR3 is TGTGCCAGCTCACGAGTAAGCCTTTCAACCCGGGGGGCCAACGTCCTGACTTTC. The encoded protein is CASSRVSLSTRGANVLTF. The chain combines TRBV18 with TRBJ2-6; D is ambiguous. The V gene's germline CDR1 is KGHSH and CDR2 LQKENI. The V end was cut by 4 bases, the J end by 4 bases, with 20 bases between. This CDR3 region has 18 residues.

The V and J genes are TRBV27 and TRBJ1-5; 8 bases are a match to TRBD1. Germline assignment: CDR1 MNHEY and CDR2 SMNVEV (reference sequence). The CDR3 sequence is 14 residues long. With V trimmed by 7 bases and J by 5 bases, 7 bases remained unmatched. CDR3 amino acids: CASTPTGEYQPQHF. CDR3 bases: TGTGCCAGCACCCCGACAGGGGAATATCAGCCCCAGCATTTT.

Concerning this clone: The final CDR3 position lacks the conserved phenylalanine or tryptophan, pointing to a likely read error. The CDR3 spells CSVEAPGFRSPLHL. As DNA, the CDR3 is TGCAGCGTTGAAGCCCCCGGGTTTCGTTCACCCCTCCACCTT. The chain combines TRBV29-1 with TRBJ1-6; D is unclear. V gave up 1 base and J gave up 9 bases, with 13 bases separating them. Per germline, CDR1 SQVTM and CDR2 ANQGSEA. This CDR3 has 14 amino acids.

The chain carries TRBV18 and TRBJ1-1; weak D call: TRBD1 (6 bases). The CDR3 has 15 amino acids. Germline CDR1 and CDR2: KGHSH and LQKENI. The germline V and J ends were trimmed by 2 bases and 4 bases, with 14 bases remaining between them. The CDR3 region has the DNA TGTGCCAGCTCACCAAGGGGGAGTGGTCCCACTGAAGCTTTCTTT. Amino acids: CASSPRGSGPTEAFF.

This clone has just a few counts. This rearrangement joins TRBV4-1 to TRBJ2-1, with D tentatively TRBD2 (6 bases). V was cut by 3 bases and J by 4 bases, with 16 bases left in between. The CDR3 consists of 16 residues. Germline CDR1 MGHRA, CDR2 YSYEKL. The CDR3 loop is CASSQRVAEPYNEQFF. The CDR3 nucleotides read TGCGCCAGCAGCCAGAGAGTAGCGGAACCGTACAATGAGCAGTTCTTC.